The 11 T cell receptor beta chains given below trace back to one sample, sequenced in a study of OX40 agonist ivuxolimab in advanced cancers. This table comes from immunoSEQ multiplex PCR, and its TCRdb copy is limited to in-frame clones, with some not included. This table has about 68,000 clones, approximately 90% appearing once. The material sequenced was CD4+ or CD8+ T cells sorted from blood, taken in a trial of the OX40 agonist ivuxolimab. Source of these receptors: an adult with an advanced solid tumor such as melanoma, head and neck, liver or kidney cancer.

J is TRBJ2-2 and V is TRBV28, with 8 bases aligning to TRBD1. After removal of 7 bases from V and 8 bases from J, the junction contained 12 bases not matched to a gene. In germline, CDR1 is MDHEN, CDR2 SYDVKM. The CDR3 is 15 residues long. This CDR3 is CASTRTQGAWGELFF. CDR3 DNA sequence: TGTGCCAGCACCAGAACCCAGGGGGCTTGGGGGGAGCTGTTTTTT.

The chain recombines TRBV5-5 with TRBJ2-2; no clear D gene. Trimming left V 4 bases short and J 6 bases short, with 13 bases between. Looked up from germline, CDR1 is SGHKS and CDR2 is YYEKEE (reference sequence). This CDR3 region has 14 residues. This CDR3 reads CASSRTDLPGELFF. CDR3 nucleotides: TGTGCCAGCAGCCGAACGGACCTCCCCGGGGAGCTGTTTTTT.

The chain recombines TRBV28 with TRBJ1-5; 7 bases are a match to TRBD1. The length of the CDR3 is 15 residues. V trimming: 4 bases; J trimming: 6 bases; junction bases outside the gene matches: 9. Germline CDR1 is MDHEN and CDR2 is SYDVKM. CDR3 in DNA: TGTGCCAGCAGTTGGAACAGGGGTACAAGTCAGCCCCAGCATTTT. Translating gives CASSWNRGTSQPQHF.

The rearrangement links TRBV4-1 to TRBJ1-2; perhaps TRBD1 as D (6 bases). The V gene lost 0 bases and the J gene lost 4 bases, with 18 bases spanning the gap. Germline V CDR1 and CDR2: MGHRA, YSYEKL. This CDR3 is built from 17 residues. DNA of the CDR3: TGCGCCAGCAGCCAAGATCTGGGCAGGGGCATTGGCTATGGCTACACCTTC. It yields the protein CASSQDLGRGIGYGYTF.

The J gene is TRBJ2-5, the V gene TRBV5-5; a possible D gene is TRBD2 (5 bases). The germline V and J ends were trimmed by 1 base and 5 bases, with 9 bases remaining between them. The CDR3 totals 13 residues. Germline V gene sequence: CDR1 SGHKS, CDR2 YYEKEE (reference sequence). The CDR3 DNA is TGTGCCAGCAGCTTGACATCGGGGGAGACCCAGTACTTC. Encoded protein: CASSLTSGETQYF.

V gene TRBV7-9 combines with J gene TRBJ2-7; D call uncertain. The CDR3 sequence is 16 residues long. V was trimmed by 1 base and J by 7 bases, leaving 20 bases between them. Germline loops: CDR1 SEHNR, CDR2 FQNEAQ (reference sequence). CDR3 loop: CASSLVAVPISLEQYF. DNA for the CDR3: TGTGCCAGCAGCTTAGTCGCGGTGCCGATCTCCCTTGAGCAGTACTTC. The variable domain in full, completed from reference TRBV7-9 and TRBJ2-7, reads DTGVSQNPRHKITKRGQNVTFRCDPISEHNRLYWYRQTLGQGPEFLTYFQNEAQLEKSRLLSDRFSAERPKGSFSTLEIQRTEQGDSAMYLCASSLVAVPISLEQYFGPGTRLTVT.

This rearrangement joins TRBV19 to TRBJ2-7; D may be TRBD1 or TRBD2 (5 bases each). The CDR3 consists of 15 residues. The V end lost 6 bases, the J end lost 2 bases, and 17 bases lay between the germline ends. The V gene's germline CDR1 is LNHDA and CDR2 SQIVND (reference sequence). The CDR3 spells CASSRAGTVPYEQYF. The CDR3 DNA sequence: TGTGCCAGTAGCCGAGCAGGGACGGTACCCTACGAGCAGTACTTC.

The rearrangement joins TRBV5-1 to TRBJ2-3; tentatively, D is TRBD2 (6 bases). The germline V gene encodes CDR1 SGHRS and CDR2 YFSETQ. Trimming removed 0 bases at V and 0 bases at J, with 8 bases between. The CDR3 spans 15 residues. CDR3: CASSLGGISTDTQYF. CDR3 coding DNA: TGCGCCAGCAGCTTGGGCGGGATTAGCACAGATACGCAGTATTTT. Supplemented by reference TRBV5-1 and TRBJ2-3, the full variable domain reads KAGVTQTPRYLIKTRGQQVTLSCSPISGHRSVSWYQQTPGQGLQFLFEYFSETQRNKGNFPGRFSGRQFSNSRSEMNVSTLELGDSALYLCASSLGGISTDTQYFGPGTRLTVL.

V is TRBV5-4 and J is TRBJ2-7; 8 nucleotides agree with TRBD2. Trimming took 4 bases from V and 0 from J; bases not matched to a gene: 6. The V gene's germline CDR1 is SGHNT and CDR2 YYREEE (reference sequence). This CDR3 has 15 amino acids. CDR3 coding DNA: TGTGCCAGCAGCCTAATAGCGGGAATCTCCTACGAGCAGTACTTC. It translates to CASSLIAGISYEQYF.

The gene calls are TRBV2 and TRBJ1-6; no firm D call. CDR1 and CDR2 (germline): SNHLY, FYNNEI. This CDR3 is 15 amino acids long. V lost 3 bases and J lost 3, with 9 bases in between. CDR3 in amino acids: CASSDREGYNSPLHF. DNA for the CDR3: TGTGCCAGCAGTGACAGAGAGGGCTATAATTCACCCCTCCACTTT.

This clone was seen once. V is TRBV18 and J is TRBJ1-4; no reliable D call. This CDR3 contains 15 residues. The germline V gene has CDR1 KGHSH and CDR2 LQKENI. Trimming cost V 4 bases and J 4 bases, with 13 bases left between them. The CDR3 DNA reads as TGTGCCAGCTCACGGGCGGACGGCATTAATGAAAAACTGTTTTTT. Protein product: CASSRADGINEKLFF.